Listed here are 10 T cell receptor beta chains from one sample, sequenced in a study of shared clonotypes between healthy human individuals (dated by TCRdb to 2018 to 2021). Libraries were made using the immunoSEQ multiplex PCR assay. TCRdb retrieved this table from immuneACCESS and kept in-frame rearrangements only. Not all clones are present; in checked studies, unresolved V genes account for under half, and no reason is known for the remainder. The sample table holds roughly 2.6 million clones, of which about 92% were seen once. The ten largest clones capture 0.14% of the sample. Specimen: naive CD4+ T cells sorted from blood. This sample's cell subset or site label indicates: CD45RA+ positively selected. The receptor set was obtained from a man younger than 35 in good health.

This chain's CDR3 is CSFQDRVGETQYF. For the CDR3, the DNA is TGCAGCTTCCAGGACAGGGTCGGGGAGACCCAGTACTTC. The V and J genes are TRBV29-1 and TRBJ2-5; 8 bases line up with TRBD1. V lost 8 bases and J lost 5; bases outside the gene matches: 10. The CDR3 runs to 13 residues. CDR1 and CDR2 (germline): SQVTM, ANQGSEA.

V usage is TRBV5-1 and J usage is TRBJ2-7, with a possible D match to TRBD1 (6 bases). The germline gives CDR1 SGHRS, CDR2 YFSETQ. With 4 bases removed from V and 4 bases from J, the gap between germline ends came to 9 bases. This CDR3 region has 12 residues. CDR3 protein: CASSHQGYEQYF. The CDR3 bases are TGCGCCAGCAGCCACCAGGGGTACGAGCAGTACTTC.

The chain couples TRBV5-1 to TRBJ2-5; D gene unclear. Germline loops: CDR1 SGHRS, CDR2 YFSETQ. Between the trimmed V and J ends, which lost 3 bases and 1 base, there was a span of 13 bases. The CDR3 length is 15 residues. The CDR3 spells CASSSNSGPQETQYF. The CDR3 DNA is TGCGCCAGCAGCTCTAATTCCGGGCCCCAAGAGACCCAGTACTTC.

The rearrangement joins TRBV18 to TRBJ1-1; 10 nucleotides match TRBD1. In germline, CDR1 is KGHSH, CDR2 LQKENI. V shed 2 bases, J shed 5 bases, and the junction held 11 bases outside the gene matches. The CDR3 spans 17 residues. As DNA, the CDR3 is TGTGCCAGCTCACCAGTACCGGGACAGGGGTTGGGAACTGAAGCTTTCTTT. Amino acids: CASSPVPGQGLGTEAFF. Together with reference TRBV18 and TRBJ1-1, the CDR3 gives the full variable domain: NAGVMQNPRHLVRRRGQEARLRCSPMKGHSHVYWYRQLPEEGLKFMVYLQKENIIDESGMPKERFSAEFPKEGPSILRIQQVVRGDSAAYFCASSPVPGQGLGTEAFFGQGTRLTVV.

The chain recombines TRBV19 with TRBJ2-7; 7 bases agree with TRBD2. The germline V gene encodes CDR1 LNHDA and CDR2 SQIVND (reference sequence). This CDR3 is 13 amino acids long. V lost 6 bases to trimming and J lost 6 bases; unmatched junction nucleotides: 8. This chain's CDR3 is CASSERGVGEQYF. The CDR3 DNA reads TGTGCCAGTAGCGAGCGGGGAGTTGGCGAGCAGTACTTC. Full variable domain (outside the CDR3, taken from reference TRBV19 and TRBJ2-7): DGGITQSPKYLFRKEGQNVTLSCEQNLNHDAMYWYRQDPGQGLRLIYYSQIVNDFQKGDIAEGYSVSREKKESFPLTVTSAQKNPTAFYLCASSERGVGEQYFGPGTRLTVT.

The rearrangement uses TRBV6-1 and TRBJ1-2; D is unresolved. This CDR3 is built from 14 residues. Germline V gene sequence: CDR1 MNHNS, CDR2 SASEGT. Deletions cut 6 bases from V and 2 bases from J, with 13 bases between. The CDR3 coding sequence is TGTGCCAGCAGATTTCGAGCACCCAACTATGGCTACACCTTC. As protein: CASRFRAPNYGYTF.

The CDR3 DNA reads TGCGCCAGCAGCTTACGGGGAGGGGGACAGAACACTGAAGCTTTCTTT. Translated, it gives CASSLRGGGQNTEAFF. This sequence joins TRBV5-1 and TRBJ1-1; possible D gene TRBD1, 6 bases. The CDR3 is made up of 16 amino acids. The V gene lost 2 bases and the J gene lost 1 base, with 15 bases spanning the gap. Per the germline V gene, CDR1 is SGHRS and CDR2 is YFSETQ.

V gene TRBV28 combines with J gene TRBJ2-7; the D is unclear. CDR3 length equals 11 residues. CDR1 and CDR2 (germline): MDHEN, SYDVKM. Trimming stripped 0 bases from V and 6 bases from J, with 3 bases between. The CDR3 DNA sequence: TGTGCCAGCAGTTTATGGAGCGAGCAGTACTTC. Protein sequence: CASSLWSEQYF.

The chain has TRBV5-1 and TRBJ1-4; the D is unclear. The CDR3 loop spans 16 amino acids. Germline assignment: CDR1 SGHRS and CDR2 YFSETQ. Trimming shortened V by 0 bases and J by 5 bases, and 14 bases separated the two germline ends. CDR3 region: CASSLDFLLGNEKLFF. CDR3 coding DNA: TGCGCCAGCAGCTTGGACTTCTTGCTAGGGAATGAAAAACTGTTTTTT.

The rearrangement links TRBV7-9 to TRBJ2-7; either TRBD1 or TRBD2 may fit D (5 bases each). Germline V CDR1 and CDR2: SEHNR, FQNEAQ (reference sequence). V shed 2 bases and J shed 3 bases, with 11 bases lying between them. This CDR3 is 14 amino acids long. The chain's CDR3 is CASSLYEGFYEQYF. CDR3 nucleotides: TGTGCCAGCAGCTTATATGAGGGGTTCTACGAGCAGTACTTC.